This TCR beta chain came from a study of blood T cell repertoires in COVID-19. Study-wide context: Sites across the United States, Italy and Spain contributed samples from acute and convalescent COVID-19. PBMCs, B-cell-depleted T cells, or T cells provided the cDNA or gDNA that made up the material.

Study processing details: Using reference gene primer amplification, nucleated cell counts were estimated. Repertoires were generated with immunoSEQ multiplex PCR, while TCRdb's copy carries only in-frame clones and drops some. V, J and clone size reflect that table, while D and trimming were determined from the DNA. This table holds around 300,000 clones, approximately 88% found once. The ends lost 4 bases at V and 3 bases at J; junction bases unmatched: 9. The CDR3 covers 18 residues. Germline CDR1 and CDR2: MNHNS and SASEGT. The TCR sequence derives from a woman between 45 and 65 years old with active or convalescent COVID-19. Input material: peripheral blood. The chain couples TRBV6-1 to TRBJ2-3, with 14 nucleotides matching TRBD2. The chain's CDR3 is CASSGIGLAGGFTDTQYF. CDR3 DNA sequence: TGTGCCAGCAGTGGAATAGGACTAGCGGGAGGATTTACAGATACGCAGTATTTT.